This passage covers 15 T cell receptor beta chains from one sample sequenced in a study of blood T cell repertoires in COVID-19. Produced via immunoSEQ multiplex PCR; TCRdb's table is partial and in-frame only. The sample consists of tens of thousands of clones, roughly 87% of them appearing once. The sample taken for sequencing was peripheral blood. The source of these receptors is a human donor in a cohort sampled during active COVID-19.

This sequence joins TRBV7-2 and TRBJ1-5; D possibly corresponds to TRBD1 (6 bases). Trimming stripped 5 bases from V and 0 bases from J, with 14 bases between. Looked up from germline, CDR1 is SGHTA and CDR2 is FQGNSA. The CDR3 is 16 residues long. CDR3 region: CASSGAGTLSNQPQHF. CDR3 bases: TGTGCCAGCAGCGGGGCCGGGACACTTAGCAATCAGCCCCAGCATTTT.

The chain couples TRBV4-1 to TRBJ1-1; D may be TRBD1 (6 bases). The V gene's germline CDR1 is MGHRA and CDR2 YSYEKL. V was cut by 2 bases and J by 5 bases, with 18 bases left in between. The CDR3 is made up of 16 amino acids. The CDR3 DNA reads TGCGCCAGCAGCCAAACACAACAGGGAAATCATACTGAAGCTTTCTTT. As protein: CASSQTQQGNHTEAFF.

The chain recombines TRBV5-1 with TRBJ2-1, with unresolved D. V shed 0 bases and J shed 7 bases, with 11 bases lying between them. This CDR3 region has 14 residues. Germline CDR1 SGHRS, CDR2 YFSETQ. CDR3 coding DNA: TGCGCCAGCAGCTTGGAGTGGAGCCAAAATGAGCAGTTCTTC. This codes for CASSLEWSQNEQFF.

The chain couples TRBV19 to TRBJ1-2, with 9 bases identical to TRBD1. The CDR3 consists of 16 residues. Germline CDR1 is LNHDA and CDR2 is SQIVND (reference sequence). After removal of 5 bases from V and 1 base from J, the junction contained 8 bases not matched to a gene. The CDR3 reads CASSPRDRVFNYGYTF. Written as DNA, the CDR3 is TGTGCCAGTAGTCCCCGGGACAGGGTTTTTAACTATGGCTACACCTTC.

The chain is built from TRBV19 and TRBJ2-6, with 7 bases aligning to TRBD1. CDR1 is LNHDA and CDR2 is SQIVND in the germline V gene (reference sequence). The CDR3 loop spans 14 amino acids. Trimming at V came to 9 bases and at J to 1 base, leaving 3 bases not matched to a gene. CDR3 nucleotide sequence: TGTGCCAGCCGGGGACAGTCTGGGGCCAACGTCCTGACTTTC. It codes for CASRGQSGANVLTF.

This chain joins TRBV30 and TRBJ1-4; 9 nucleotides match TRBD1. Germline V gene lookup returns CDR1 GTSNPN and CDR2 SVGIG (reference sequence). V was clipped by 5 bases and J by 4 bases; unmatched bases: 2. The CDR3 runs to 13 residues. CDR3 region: CAWGQGLNEKLFF. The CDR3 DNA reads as TGTGCCTGGGGACAGGGGCTTAATGAAAAACTGTTTTTT.

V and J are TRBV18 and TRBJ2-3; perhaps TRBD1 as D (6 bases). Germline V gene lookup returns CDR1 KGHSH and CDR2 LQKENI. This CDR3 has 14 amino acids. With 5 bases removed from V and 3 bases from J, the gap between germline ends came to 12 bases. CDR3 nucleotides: TGTGCCAGCTCAGGACAGAAAGGGACAGATACGCAGTATTTT. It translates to CASSGQKGTDTQYF.

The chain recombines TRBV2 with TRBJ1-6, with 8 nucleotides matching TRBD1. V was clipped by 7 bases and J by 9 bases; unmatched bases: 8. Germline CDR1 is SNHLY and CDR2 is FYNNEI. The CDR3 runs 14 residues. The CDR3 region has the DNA TGTGCCAGCACCGTCGGGACAGGAGCTTCACCCCTCCACTTT. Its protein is CASTVGTGASPLHF. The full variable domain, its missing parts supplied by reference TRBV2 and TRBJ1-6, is EPEVTQTPSHQVTQMGQEVILRCVPISNHLYFYWYRQILGQKVEFLVSFYNNEISEKSEIFDDQFSVERPDGSNFTLKIRSTKLEDSAMYFCASTVGTGASPLHFGNGTRLTVT.

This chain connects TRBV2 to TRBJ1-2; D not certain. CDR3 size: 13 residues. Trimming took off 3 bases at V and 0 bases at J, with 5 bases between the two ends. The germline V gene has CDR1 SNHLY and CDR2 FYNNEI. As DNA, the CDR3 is TGTGCCAGCAGTGAGAGAGCTAACTATGGCTACACCTTC. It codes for CASSERANYGYTF.

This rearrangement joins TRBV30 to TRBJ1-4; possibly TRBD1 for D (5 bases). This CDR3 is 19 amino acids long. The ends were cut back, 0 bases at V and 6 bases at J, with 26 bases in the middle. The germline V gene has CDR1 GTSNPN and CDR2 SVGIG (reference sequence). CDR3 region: CAWSVREGRVSPAHEKLFF. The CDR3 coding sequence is TGTGCCTGGAGTGTAAGAGAGGGGAGGGTTTCCCCTGCTCATGAAAAACTGTTTTTT.

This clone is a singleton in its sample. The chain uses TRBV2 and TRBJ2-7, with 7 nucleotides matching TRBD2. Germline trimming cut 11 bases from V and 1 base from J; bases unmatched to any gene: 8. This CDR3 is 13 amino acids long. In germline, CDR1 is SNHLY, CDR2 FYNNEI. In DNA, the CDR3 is TGTGCCGCCCGGGGGGACGGATCCTACGAGCAGTACTTC. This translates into CAARGDGSYEQYF.

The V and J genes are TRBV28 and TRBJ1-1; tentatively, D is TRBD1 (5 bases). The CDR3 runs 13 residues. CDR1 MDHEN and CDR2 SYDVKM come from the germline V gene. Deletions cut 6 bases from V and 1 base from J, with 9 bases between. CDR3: CASRQASNTEAFF. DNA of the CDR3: TGTGCCAGCAGACAGGCCTCGAACACTGAAGCTTTCTTT. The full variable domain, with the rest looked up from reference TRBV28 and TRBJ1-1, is DVKVTQSSRYLVKRTGEKVFLECVQDMDHENMFWYRQDPGLGLRLIYFSYDVKMKEKGDIPEGYSVSREKKERFSLILESASTNQTSMYLCASRQASNTEAFFGQGTRLTVV.

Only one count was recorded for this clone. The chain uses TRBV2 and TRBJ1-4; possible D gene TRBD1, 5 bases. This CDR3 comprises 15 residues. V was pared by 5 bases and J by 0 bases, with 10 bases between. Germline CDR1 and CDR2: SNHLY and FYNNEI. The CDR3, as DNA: TGTGCCAGCAGTTCCAGGGTTGCAACTAATGAAAAACTGTTTTTT. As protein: CASSSRVATNEKLFF.

The DNA for the CDR3 is TGTGCCAGCAGTTACTGGGCGGACACCGCCGGGGAGCTGTTTTTT. Translation: CASSYWADTAGELFF. The chain uses TRBV6-2 or TRBV6-3 and TRBJ2-2; D possibly corresponds to TRBD1 (5 bases). Between the trimmed V and J ends, which lost 1 base and 6 bases, there was a span of 12 bases. Germline values: CDR1 MNHEY, CDR2 SVGEGT. This CDR3 is built from 15 residues.

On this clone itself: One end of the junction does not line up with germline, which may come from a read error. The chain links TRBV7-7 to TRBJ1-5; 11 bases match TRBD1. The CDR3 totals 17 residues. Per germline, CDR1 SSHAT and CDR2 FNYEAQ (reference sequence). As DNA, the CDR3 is TGTGCTAGCAGCTTCCCCAGGGACAGGGGGTCCGATCAGCCCCAGCATTTT. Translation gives CASSFPRDRGSDQPQHF. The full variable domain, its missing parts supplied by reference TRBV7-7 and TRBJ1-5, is GAGVSQSPRYKVTKRGQDVTLRCDPISSHATLYWYQQALGQGPEFLTYFNYEAQPDKSGLPSDRFSAERPEGSISTLTIQRTEQRDSAMYRCASSFPRDRGSDQPQHFGDGTRLSIL.